This T cell receptor (beta chain) stems from a study of T cell responses to AZD1222 COVID-19 vaccine. The germline gives CDR1 SGHTS, CDR2 YDEGEE. The CDR3 covers 14 residues. V lost 6 bases to trimming and J lost 6 bases, with 19 bases between them. Assay: immunoSEQ multiplex PCR; the TCRdb copy retains only in-frame clones and omits some. The sample holds approximately 71,000 clones, about 80% seen once. Whole-study results and caveats: Increased Spike-specific TCR breadth and depth were observed after two AZD1222 doses.

Note on this clone: Its antigen is not identified.

The gene calls are TRBV5-8 and TRBJ2-7, with unresolved D. The sample was peripheral blood, taken on day 0 of AZD1222 vaccination. The receptor's source is an adult in good health. CDR3 sequence: CASTPLRRLGEQYF. CDR3 DNA: TGTGCCAGCACCCCCCTCCGTAGGCTGGGCGAGCAGTACTTC.